These 27 T cell receptor beta chains were sequenced from one sample in a study of radiation and T cells in renal cell carcinoma. Time point given: blood 2 weeks post-SBRT. The treatment here: 15 Gy SBRT to primary tumor, nephrectomy 4 weeks later. Repertoires were generated with immunoSEQ multiplex PCR, while TCRdb's copy carries only in-frame clones and drops some. Of roughly 130,000 clones in the sample, around 90% were seen once. Material: blood, obtained from a patient whose treatment included radiotherapy and nephrectomy. Receptors originate from a woman in her sixties or seventies with renal cell carcinoma.

This clone appeared a single time. The chain recombines TRBV13 with TRBJ1-2; TRBD1 is a possible D gene (5 bases). The V gene lost 5 bases and the J gene lost 5 bases, with 15 bases spanning the gap. This CDR3 contains 14 residues. Germline assignment: CDR1 PRHDT and CDR2 FYEKMQ (reference sequence). CDR3 nucleotide sequence: TGTGCCAGCAGCCAAGAGGGGAGGCGGTATGGCTACACCTTC. Protein: CASSQEGRRYGYTF.

The J gene is TRBJ2-6, the V gene TRBV2; D is unclear. CDR1 is SNHLY, CDR2 FYNNEI, per germline. This CDR3 contains 15 residues. Trimming took off 3 bases at V and 0 bases at J, with 6 bases between the two ends. CDR3 loop: CASSDDGSGANVLTF. The CDR3 DNA reads as TGTGCCAGCAGTGACGACGGCTCTGGGGCCAACGTCCTGACTTTC.

This clone was seen a single time. V usage is TRBV6-4 and J usage is TRBJ1-2; 9 bases match TRBD1. The CDR3 spans 15 residues. J was trimmed by 3 bases and V by 3 bases; bases with no gene match: 5. Germline lookup yields CDR1 MRHNA and CDR2 SNTAGT. The CDR3 loop reads CASSEGTGSYYGYTF. DNA of the CDR3: TGTGCCAGCAGTGAGGGGACAGGGTCTTACTATGGCTACACCTTC.

The gene calls are TRBV5-6 and TRBJ2-7; D unresolved. Germline CDR1 is SGHDT and CDR2 is YYEEEE. This CDR3 is built from 12 residues. Trimming pared 1 base from V and 6 bases from J, leaving 8 bases between. The CDR3 protein is CASSLLGSEQYF. The CDR3 DNA is TGTGCCAGCAGCTTGCTCGGTTCCGAGCAGTACTTC.

The V and J genes are TRBV4-1 and TRBJ1-1, with TRBD1 matching 7 bases. In germline, CDR1 is MGHRA, CDR2 YSYEKL. V trimming: 4 bases; J trimming: 1 base; junction bases outside the gene matches: 12. There are 17 residues in the CDR3. In DNA, the CDR3 is TGCGCCAGCAGCCGAGAGTGGACAGGACTGTGGAACACTGAAGCTTTCTTT. It encodes CASSREWTGLWNTEAFF.

The chain joins TRBV6-5 to TRBJ2-1, with TRBD2 identical over 8 bases. Germline V gene lookup returns CDR1 MNHEY and CDR2 SVGAGI. V gave up 4 bases and J gave up 7 bases; unmatched junction bases: 6. The length of the CDR3 is 14 residues. CDR3 region: CASSLYGGANEQFF. CDR3 in DNA: TGTGCCAGCAGTTTATACGGGGGGGCTAATGAGCAGTTCTTC.

This chain joins TRBV4-2 and TRBJ2-2; 7 bases agree with TRBD1. The junction had 8 bases not matched to a gene; V was cut back by 6 bases and J by 7 bases. This CDR3 comprises 14 residues. Looked up from germline, CDR1 is LGHNA and CDR2 is YNFKEQ. CDR3 DNA sequence: TGTGCCAGCAGTGCGACAGGGCTGGGCGGGGAGCTGTTTTTT. This sequence encodes CASSATGLGGELFF.

J is TRBJ2-3 and V is TRBV11-2; no firm D call. V was trimmed by 3 bases and J by 4 bases, leaving 5 bases between them. Germline assignment: CDR1 SGHAT and CDR2 FQNNGV. CDR3 size: 12 residues. CDR3 coding DNA: TGTGCCAGCAGCTTCTTCTCAGATACGCAGTATTTT. Its protein product is CASSFFSDTQYF.

This chain connects TRBV29-1 to TRBJ2-2, with 8 bases that match TRBD1. The V gene's germline CDR1 is SQVTM and CDR2 ANQGSEA. This CDR3 contains 14 residues. The V gene end was trimmed by 4 bases and the J gene end by 5 bases; junction bases not matched to a gene: 6. The CDR3 DNA reads as TGCAGCGTTGCCGGGACAGGATGGACCGGGGAGCTGTTTTTT. Amino acid sequence: CSVAGTGWTGELFF.

CDR3 nucleotides: TGTGCCAGTAGTATGGCGGGGGGGCCGGACACCGGGGAGCTGTTTTTT. Residues: CASSMAGGPDTGELFF. This chain joins TRBV19 and TRBJ2-2; 9 nucleotides line up with TRBD2. Trimming cost V 3 bases and J 3 bases; bases outside gene matches: 5. This CDR3 region has 16 residues. The V gene's germline CDR1 is LNHDA and CDR2 SQIVND (reference sequence).

The chain carries TRBV6-1 and TRBJ1-2; D gene uncertain. The germline V gene has CDR1 MNHNS and CDR2 SASEGT. The V gene lost 1 base and the J gene lost 3 bases, with 9 bases spanning the gap. The CDR3 runs 14 residues. Here the CDR3 DNA reads TGTGCCAGCAGTGAAGAGGCAGGAGACTATGGCTACACCTTC. The encoded protein is CASSEEAGDYGYTF.

The chain carries TRBV6-1 and TRBJ1-5; no clear D. V was trimmed by 7 bases and J by 1 base, leaving 8 bases between them. Germline V gene lookup returns CDR1 MNHNS and CDR2 SASEGT. The CDR3 is 13 residues long. The CDR3 sequence is CASKMDSNQPQHF. CDR3 bases: TGTGCCAGCAAAATGGACAGCAATCAGCCCCAGCATTTT.

This clone was counted between two and nine times. The chain carries TRBV30 and TRBJ1-1; TRBD1 might be the D (5 bases). CDR1 is GTSNPN, CDR2 SVGIG, per germline (reference sequence). V lost 2 bases to trimming and J lost 4 bases, with 17 bases between them. There are 15 residues in the CDR3. For the CDR3, the DNA is TGTGCCTGGAGTTCCTACGACAGCGGGCCCACTGAAGCTTTCTTT. The encoded protein is CAWSSYDSGPTEAFF. Together with reference TRBV30 and TRBJ1-1, the CDR3 gives the full variable domain: SQTIHQWPATLVQPVGSPLSLECTVEGTSNPNLYWYRQAAGRGLQLLFYSVGIGQISSEVPQNLSASRPQDRQFILSSKKLLLSDSGFYLCAWSSYDSGPTEAFFGQGTRLTVV.

The CDR3 region has the DNA TGTGCCTGGAGTGCCGGGACAGGTCCTCCCTACACTGAAGCTTTCTTT. The encoded protein is CAWSAGTGPPYTEAFF. The gene calls are TRBV30 and TRBJ1-1, with 8 bases that match TRBD1. The germline CDR1 and CDR2 sequences are GTSNPN and SVGIG (reference sequence). This CDR3 is 16 amino acids long. With V trimmed by 1 base and J by 3 bases, 10 bases remained unmatched.

Only one count was recorded for this clone. In nucleotides, the CDR3 is TGTGCCAGCAGCGGCCGGGGGGATCGGTTCTTC. Encoded protein: CASSGRGDRFF. This chain uses TRBV11-2 with TRBJ2-1; 7 bases are shared with TRBD2. CDR3 length equals 11 residues. CDR1 SGHAT and CDR2 FQNNGV come from the germline V gene. Trimming removed 5 bases from V and 15 bases from J; junction bases left unmatched: 7.

The V and J genes are TRBV5-1 and TRBJ2-5; 13 nucleotides align to TRBD2. Looked up from germline, CDR1 is SGHRS and CDR2 is YFSETQ. V lost 4 bases to trimming and J lost 9 bases; unmatched junction nucleotides: 12. This CDR3 contains 16 residues. This CDR3 reads CASSLGLAGPPGAQYF. The CDR3 nucleotides are TGCGCCAGCAGCCTGGGACTAGCGGGACCCCCCGGGGCCCAGTACTTC.

The genes are TRBV30 and TRBJ2-7; 9 nucleotides line up with TRBD1. The CDR3 is 14 amino acids. Per germline, CDR1 GTSNPN and CDR2 SVGIG (reference sequence). V lost 5 bases and J lost 7; bases outside the gene matches: 12. CDR3 sequence reads: CAWVQTGGRGEQYF. CDR3 nucleotide sequence: TGTGCCTGGGTCCAGACAGGGGGTAGAGGAGAGCAGTACTTC.

The chain couples TRBV5-5 to TRBJ1-4, with D possibly being TRBD1 (5 bases). Trimming took 0 bases from V and 0 from J, leaving 12 bases between them. The CDR3 has 17 residues. Germline V CDR1 and CDR2: SGHKS, YYEKEE (reference sequence). The CDR3 nucleotides read TGTGCCAGCAGCTTGGCCGGCGGGGGGACAACTAATGAAAAACTGTTTTTT. Residues: CASSLAGGGTTNEKLFF.

The rearrangement links TRBV7-2 to TRBJ2-5; D possibly uses TRBD1 or TRBD2 (5 bases each). Trimming pared 1 base from V and 4 bases from J, leaving 13 bases between. Germline assignment: CDR1 SGHTA and CDR2 FQGNSA. CDR3 length: 15 residues. CDR3 loop: CASSLVSAGTETQYF. For the CDR3, the DNA is TGTGCCAGCAGCTTAGTTAGTGCCGGGACAGAGACCCAGTACTTC. The entire variable domain, with the rest obtained from reference TRBV7-2 and TRBJ2-5, is as follows: GAGVSQSPSNKVTEKGKDVELRCDPISGHTALYWYRQSLGQGLEFLIYFQGNSAPDKSGLPSDRFSAERTGGSVSTLTIQRTQQEDSAVYLCASSLVSAGTETQYFGPGTRLLVL.

This rearrangement joins TRBV5-1 to TRBJ2-5; D is possibly TRBD2 (6 bases). In germline, CDR1 is SGHRS, CDR2 YFSETQ. The CDR3 is 13 amino acids. The V gene lost 4 bases and the J gene lost 1 base, with 8 bases spanning the gap. The CDR3 spells CASSRGLQETQYF. The CDR3 region has the DNA TGCGCCAGCAGCAGGGGACTCCAAGAGACCCAGTACTTC.

This chain links TRBV18 with TRBJ2-7, with D unresolved. This CDR3 is built from 14 residues. V was trimmed by 2 bases and J by 6 bases, leaving 14 bases between them. Per the germline V gene, CDR1 is KGHSH and CDR2 is LQKENI. The CDR3 loop is CASSPTREVGEQYF. CDR3 DNA sequence: TGTGCCAGCTCACCAACCCGAGAGGTGGGCGAGCAGTACTTC.

CDR3 sequence: CASSQDRISADTQYF. DNA of the CDR3: TGTGCCAGCAGCCAAGATAGGATTAGCGCAGATACGCAGTATTTT. This chain links TRBV14 with TRBJ2-3, with D possibly being TRBD2 (5 bases). Germline loops: CDR1 SGHDN, CDR2 FVKESK. Trimming cost V 0 bases and J 4 bases, with 11 bases left between them. The CDR3 loop spans 15 amino acids. The full variable domain, completed using reference TRBV14 and TRBJ2-3, is EAGVTQFPSHSVIEKGQTVTLRCDPISGHDNLYWYRRVMGKEIKFLLHFVKESKQDESGMPNNRFLAERTGGTYSTLKVQPAELEDSGVYFCASSQDRISADTQYFGPGTRLTVL.

The chain combines TRBV2 with TRBJ1-5; 9 bases agree with TRBD1. V was pared by 6 bases and J by 6 bases, with 9 bases of the junction left unmatched. This CDR3 comprises 15 residues. The germline CDR1 and CDR2 sequences are SNHLY and FYNNEI. The CDR3 reads CASSAPTGGSQPQHF. The CDR3 bases are TGTGCCAGCAGCGCCCCGACAGGGGGATCTCAGCCCCAGCATTTT. The variable domain in full, with the rest retrieved from reference TRBV2 and TRBJ1-5, is EPEVTQTPSHQVTQMGQEVILRCVPISNHLYFYWYRQILGQKVEFLVSFYNNEISEKSEIFDDQFSVERPDGSNFTLKIRSTKLEDSAMYFCASSAPTGGSQPQHFGDGTRLSIL.

The gene calls are TRBV6-5 and TRBJ1-1, with no clear D. The germline V and J ends were trimmed by 5 bases and 11 bases, with 15 bases remaining between them. Germline CDR1 reads MNHEY; CDR2 reads SVGAGI. This CDR3 is built from 12 residues. CDR3 loop: CASSPSLGGAFF. The CDR3 nucleotides read TGTGCCAGCAGTCCGTCCTTGGGTGGCGCTTTCTTT.

This clone was seen just once. The chain recombines TRBV28 with TRBJ1-1; the D gene is possibly TRBD1 (6 bases). This CDR3 has 14 amino acids. Looked up from germline, CDR1 is MDHEN and CDR2 is SYDVKM. Trimming cost V 6 bases and J 0 bases, with 11 bases left between them. The CDR3 coding sequence is TGTGCCAGCAGGGGGACACTGATGAACACTGAAGCTTTCTTT. Its protein is CASRGTLMNTEAFF.

The chain combines TRBV2 with TRBJ2-7; tentatively, D is TRBD2 (5 bases). From germline, CDR1 is SNHLY and CDR2 FYNNEI. V gave up 6 bases and J gave up 5 bases, with 11 bases separating them. The CDR3 is 12 amino acids. The CDR3 region is CASRTEGNEQYF. The CDR3 DNA follows: TGTGCCAGCAGAACTGAGGGTAACGAGCAGTACTTC. Variable domain in full (rest from reference TRBV2 and TRBJ2-7): EPEVTQTPSHQVTQMGQEVILRCVPISNHLYFYWYRQILGQKVEFLVSFYNNEISEKSEIFDDQFSVERPDGSNFTLKIRSTKLEDSAMYFCASRTEGNEQYFGPGTRLTVT.

The chain uses TRBV30 and TRBJ2-3, with D tentatively TRBD1 (6 bases). The CDR3 is 14 amino acids. Per the germline V gene, CDR1 is GTSNPN and CDR2 is SVGIG (reference sequence). Deletions cut 1 base from V and 1 base from J, with 9 bases between. The CDR3 coding sequence is TGTGCCTGGAGTGAGGCAGGGGGCACAGATACGCAGTATTTT. Amino acid sequence: CAWSEAGGTDTQYF.